Listed below are T cell receptor beta chains from one sample, sequenced in a study of T cell responses to AZD1222 COVID-19 vaccine. Method: immunoSEQ multiplex PCR; TCRdb's copy keeps in-frame clones and lacks some. The table records 150,000 to 200,000 clones, approximately 90% of them present only once. This specimen was peripheral blood, taken on day 0 of AZD1222 vaccination. The receptors stem from an adult in good health. The CDR3 runs from the conserved cysteine through the conserved F or W. Fields, in order: D gene, clone size, V gene, J gene, CDR3 protein, CDR3 DNA. The D gene is left open where the match is weak. Size is stated for part of the rows, as once, few or many counts, or as a class when the clone is expanded.

D: TRBD1
size: .
V: TRBV7-3
J: TRBJ2-2
CDR3: CASSFMRQGAAGELFF
DNA: TGTGCCAGCAGCTTTATGAGACAGGGGGCCGCCGGGGAGCTGTTTTTT

D: .
size: .
V: TRBV9
J: TRBJ2-7
CDR3: CASSVGPPSYEQYF
DNA: TGTGCCAGCAGCGTAGGACCCCCCTCCTACGAGCAGTACTTC

D: .
size: few
V: TRBV6-5
J: TRBJ1-1
CDR3: CASSYTGVRVNTEAFF
DNA: TGTGCCAGCAGTTACACCGGGGTGAGGGTTAACACTGAAGCTTTCTTT

D: .
size: .
V: TRBV11-2
J: TRBJ2-5
CDR3: CASSALQETQYF
DNA: TGTGCCAGCAGCGCCCTCCAAGAGACCCAGTACTTC

D: .
size: .
V: TRBV7-8
J: TRBJ2-7
CDR3: CASSLAVGRSYEQYF
DNA: TGTGCCAGCAGCTTAGCGGTCGGCCGGAGCTACGAGCAGTACTTC

D: .
size: .
V: TRBV18
J: TRBJ2-1
CDR3: CASSPLSSYNEQFF
DNA: TGTGCCAGCTCACCACTAAGCTCCTACAATGAGCAGTTCTTC

D: TRBD1
size: .
V: TRBV28
J: TRBJ2-1
CDR3: CASSLLRQGNEQFF
DNA: TGTGCCAGCAGTTTACTAAGACAGGGGAATGAGCAGTTCTTC

D: TRBD1
size: .
V: TRBV28
J: TRBJ2-7
CDR3: CASGQGRSEQYF
DNA: TGTGCCAGCGGACAGGGGCGGTCCGAGCAGTACTTC

D: .
size: .
V: TRBV3-1/TRBV3-2
J: TRBJ2-1
CDR3: CASSQVGGSNYNEQFF
DNA: TGTGCCAGCAGCCAAGTTGGAGGGAGCAACTACAATGAGCAGTTCTTC

D: .
size: .
V: TRBV5-8
J: TRBJ1-3
CDR3: CASSPELGLLVGNTIYF
DNA: TGTGCCAGCAGCCCCGAATTAGGACTCCTCGTGGGAAACACCATATATTTT

D: .
size: .
V: TRBV2
J: TRBJ1-5
CDR3: CASSLNIGNQPQHF
DNA: TGTGCCAGCAGCCTCAACATAGGCAATCAGCCCCAGCATTTT

D: .
size: .
V: TRBV25-1
J: TRBJ1-2
CDR3: CASSDAVANYGYTF
DNA: TGTGCCAGCAGTGATGCAGTAGCTAACTATGGCTACACCTTC

D: TRBD2
size: .
V: TRBV7-2
J: TRBJ2-5
CDR3: CASSLQLAGQETQYF
DNA: TGTGCCAGCAGCTTACAACTAGCGGGACAAGAGACCCAGTACTTC

D: .
size: once
V: TRBV6-5
J: TRBJ1-1
CDR3: CASRIAMNTEAFF
DNA: TGTGCCAGCAGAATTGCGATGAACACTGAAGCTTTCTTT

D: .
size: .
V: TRBV30
J: TRBJ1-1
CDR3: CASSGLRNTEAFF
DNA: TGTGCCTCGAGTGGGCTCAGGAACACTGAAGCTTTCTTT

D: .
size: .
V: TRBV28
J: TRBJ2-5
CDR3: CASSPTDPWETQYF
DNA: TGTGCCAGCAGTCCAACGGACCCCTGGGAGACCCAGTACTTC

D: .
size: .
V: TRBV28
J: TRBJ1-4
CDR3: CASSPQIAGVQEKLFF
DNA: TGTGCCAGCAGTCCACAGATAGCAGGGGTTCAGGAAAAACTGTTTTTT

D: TRBD1
size: .
V: TRBV7-2
J: TRBJ1-6
CDR3: CASSFTRQGSSYNSPLHF
DNA: TGTGCCAGCAGCTTCACAAGACAGGGGAGCTCCTATAATTCACCCCTCCACTTT

D: TRBD1
size: .
V: TRBV10-1
J: TRBJ2-7
CDR3: CASSESRGQSDEQYF
DNA: TGCGCCAGCAGTGAGTCGAGGGGGCAGTCGGACGAGCAGTACTTC

D: .
size: .
V: TRBV4-1
J: TRBJ1-2
CDR3: CASSQDGRSYGYTF
DNA: TGCGCCAGCAGCCAAGATGGTCGGTCCTATGGCTACACCTTC

D: .
size: .
V: TRBV7-7
J: TRBJ2-7
CDR3: CASSLGWGQGYEQYF
DNA: TGTGCTAGCAGCTTAGGTTGGGGGCAGGGGTACGAGCAGTACTTC

D: .
size: .
V: TRBV7-9
J: TRBJ1-4
CDR3: CASSLSSGNEKLFF
DNA: TGTGCCAGCAGCTTATCTTCTGGAAATGAAAAACTGTTTTTT

D: .
size: .
V: TRBV6-5
J: TRBJ2-7
CDR3: CASGRQGSLDEQYF
DNA: TGTGCCAGCGGAAGGCAGGGGTCATTGGACGAGCAGTACTTC

D: .
size: .
V: TRBV23-1
J: TRBJ1-6
CDR3: CASSHSRSKDSRTNSPLHF
DNA: TGCGCCAGCAGTCACTCGCGATCCAAGGACTCAAGAACTAATTCACCCCTCCACTTT

D: TRBD2
size: .
V: TRBV18
J: TRBJ2-7
CDR3: CASSPGLAEYEQYF
DNA: TGTGCCAGCTCACCCGGACTAGCAGAATACGAGCAGTACTTC

D: .
size: once
V: TRBV7-9
J: TRBJ1-1
CDR3: CASSLTPEAFF
DNA: TGTGCCAGCAGCCTCACCCCTGAAGCTTTCTTT

D: .
size: .
V: TRBV19
J: TRBJ1-1
CDR3: CASNEGATEAFF
DNA: TGTGCCAGTAACGAGGGAGCCACTGAAGCTTTCTTT

D: TRBD1
size: .
V: TRBV7-2
J: TRBJ1-6
CDR3: CASSPMDRLIPLHF
DNA: TGTGCCAGCAGCCCGATGGACAGGTTAATACCCCTCCACTTT

D: .
size: .
V: TRBV2
J: TRBJ1-2
CDR3: CASDPGRVLYGYTF
DNA: TGTGCCAGTGACCCGGGACGGGTCCTTTATGGCTACACCTTC

D: TRBD2
size: .
V: TRBV7-3
J: TRBJ2-7
CDR3: CASSLHRGREDEQYF
DNA: TGTGCCAGCAGCTTACATCGCGGGAGGGAGGACGAGCAGTACTTC

D: .
size: .
V: TRBV11-2
J: TRBJ2-5
CDR3: CASTKGRNQETQYF
DNA: TGTGCCAGCACCAAAGGGAGAAATCAAGAGACCCAGTACTTC

D: .
size: .
V: TRBV12-3/TRBV12-4
J: TRBJ2-2
CDR3: CASSLENTGELFF
DNA: TGTGCCAGCAGTTTGGAGAACACCGGGGAGCTGTTTTTT

D: TRBD2
size: .
V: TRBV28
J: TRBJ2-3
CDR3: CASSFERGVGTDTQYF
DNA: TGTGCCAGCAGTTTCGAGCGGGGGGTCGGCACAGATACGCAGTATTTT

D: .
size: .
V: TRBV5-1
J: TRBJ1-1
CDR3: CASSLGDLVTEAFF
DNA: TGCGCCAGCAGCTTGGGGGACCTGGTGACTGAAGCTTTCTTT

D: TRBD2
size: once
V: TRBV7-3
J: TRBJ2-1
CDR3: CASSLMTSGDNEQFF
DNA: TGTGCCAGCAGCTTAATGACTAGCGGGGACAATGAGCAGTTCTTC

D: .
size: .
V: TRBV12-3/TRBV12-4
J: TRBJ1-3
CDR3: CASSAGPGNTIYF
DNA: TGTGCCAGCAGCGCAGGGCCTGGAAACACCATATATTTT

D: .
size: .
V: TRBV21-1
J: TRBJ1-1
CDR3: CASTRRSTEAFF
DNA: TGTGCCAGCACGCGGAGATCCACTGAAGCTTTCTTT

D: TRBD1
size: .
V: TRBV14
J: TRBJ2-2
CDR3: CASSQEFRDRGRGELFF
DNA: TGTGCCAGCAGCCAAGAATTTCGGGACAGGGGGAGAGGGGAGCTGTTTTTT

D: TRBD1
size: .
V: TRBV6-5
J: TRBJ1-5
CDR3: CASRTGGNQPQHF
DNA: TGTGCCAGCAGAACAGGGGGCAATCAGCCCCAGCATTTT

D: .
size: .
V: TRBV5-1
J: TRBJ2-1
CDR3: CASSLGLRTARYNEQFF
DNA: TGCGCCAGCAGCCTAGGGTTGCGGACAGCGAGATACAATGAGCAGTTCTTC

D: .
size: .
V: TRBV9
J: TRBJ1-2
CDR3: CASSGGDNNYGYTF
DNA: TGTGCCAGCAGCGGGGGGGACAACAACTATGGCTACACCTTC

D: .
size: .
V: TRBV30
J: TRBJ2-3
CDR3: CAWSLFWDTQYF
DNA: TGTGCCTGGAGTTTATTTTGGGATACGCAGTATTTT

D: TRBD2
size: .
V: TRBV7-9
J: TRBJ2-7
CDR3: CASSLGLAGISYEQYF
DNA: TGTGCCAGCAGTTTGGGACTAGCGGGGATCTCCTACGAGCAGTACTTC

D: TRBD1
size: few
V: TRBV28
J: TRBJ2-5
CDR3: CASSHTGAQETQYF
DNA: TGTGCCAGCAGTCACACAGGGGCCCAAGAGACCCAGTACTTC

D: .
size: .
V: TRBV6-5
J: TRBJ1-1
CDR3: CASTKTGPNTEAFF
DNA: TGTGCCAGCACCAAAACCGGGCCCAACACTGAAGCTTTCTTT

D: TRBD1
size: .
V: TRBV5-1
J: TRBJ2-7
CDR3: CASSLRQGGREQYF
DNA: TGCGCCAGCAGCCTCCGACAGGGTGGTAGGGAGCAGTACTTC

D: TRBD2
size: .
V: TRBV7-2
J: TRBJ2-1
CDR3: CASSTRLAGSYNEQFF
DNA: TGTGCCAGCAGCACTCGACTAGCGGGATCCTACAATGAGCAGTTCTTC

D: TRBD1
size: .
V: TRBV19
J: TRBJ2-5
CDR3: CASSMRPRRGSETQYF
DNA: TGTGCCAGTAGTATGAGACCCCGCAGGGGGTCGGAGACCCAGTACTTC

D: TRBD1
size: .
V: TRBV6-2/TRBV6-3
J: TRBJ1-1
CDR3: CASSPASPTGFFRHDTEAFF
DNA: TGTGCCAGCAGTCCAGCCTCTCCGACAGGGTTTTTTAGGCATGACACTGAAGCTTTCTTT

D: .
size: .
V: TRBV12-5
J: TRBJ1-6
CDR3: CASAFQVEGRNNSPLHF
DNA: TGTGCTAGTGCGTTTCAAGTAGAGGGGCGAAATAATTCACCCCTCCACTTT

D: .
size: .
V: TRBV5-1
J: TRBJ2-5
CDR3: CASSLSSNQGTQYF
DNA: TGCGCCAGCAGCTTATCTTCAAACCAAGGGACCCAGTACTTC

D: .
size: .
V: TRBV7-9
J: TRBJ1-1
CDR3: CASSLRQGTNTEAFF
DNA: TGTGCCAGCAGCTTAAGGCAGGGAACTAACACTGAAGCTTTCTTT

D: .
size: .
V: TRBV5-1
J: TRBJ2-7
CDR3: CASSLRTAHTGYNEQYF
DNA: TGCGCCAGCAGCTTAAGGACAGCCCATACAGGATATAACGAGCAGTACTTC

D: .
size: .
V: TRBV15
J: TRBJ2-7
CDR3: CATSRDQAGSYEQYF
DNA: TGTGCCACCAGCAGAGATCAGGCAGGTTCCTACGAGCAGTACTTC

D: .
size: .
V: TRBV15
J: TRBJ1-1
CDR3: CATSSRGAAEAFF
DNA: TGTGCCACCAGCAGCAGAGGGGCAGCCGAAGCTTTCTTT

D: .
size: .
V: TRBV6-6
J: TRBJ1-2
CDR3: CASSRGLPANYGYTF
DNA: TGTGCCAGCAGCCGAGGGCTCCCGGCGAACTATGGCTACACCTTC

D: .
size: .
V: TRBV6-1
J: TRBJ1-3
CDR3: CASSERLISGNTIYF
DNA: TGTGCCAGCAGTGAACGTCTTATCTCTGGAAACACCATATATTTT

D: .
size: .
V: TRBV11-2
J: TRBJ1-1
CDR3: CASSLGAGEATEAFF
DNA: TGTGCCAGCAGCTTAGGGGCAGGGGAGGCCACTGAAGCTTTCTTT